This T cell receptor beta chain was obtained from a study of siplizumab effects on memory and regulatory T cells. Clones were read by immunoSEQ multiplex PCR, and TCRdb kept only the in-frame ones, dropping some. Among around 77,000 clones listed, 91% were seen once. The CDR3 is 16 residues long. The ends lost 5 bases at V and 4 bases at J; junction bases unmatched: 7. Germline CDR1 SQVTM, CDR2 ANQGSEA. The receptor was derived from a human donor in good health. V is TRBV29-1 and J is TRBJ2-2; 13 bases match TRBD2. The source material was CD8+ T cells sorted from blood. For the CDR3, the DNA is TGCAGCGTTACCGGACTAGCGGGAGTTGTCACCGGGGAGCTGTTTTTT. Its protein is CSVTGLAGVVTGELFF.